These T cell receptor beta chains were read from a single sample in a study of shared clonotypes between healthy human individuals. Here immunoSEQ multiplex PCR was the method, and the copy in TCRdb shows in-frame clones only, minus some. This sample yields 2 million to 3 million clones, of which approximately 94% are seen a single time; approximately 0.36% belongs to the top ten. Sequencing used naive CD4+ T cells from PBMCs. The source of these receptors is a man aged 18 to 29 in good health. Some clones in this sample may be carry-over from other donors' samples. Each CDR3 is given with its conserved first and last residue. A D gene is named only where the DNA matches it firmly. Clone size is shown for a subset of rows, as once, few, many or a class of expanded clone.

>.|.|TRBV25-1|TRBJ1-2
TGTGCCAGCAGTGAAGCGGGTAATCGTCGGGACGGCTACACCTTC
CASSEAGNRRDGYTF
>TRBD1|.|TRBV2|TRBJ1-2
TGTGCCAGCAACCAGGATCAGGGGGGTGGCTACACCTTC
CASNQDQGGGYTF
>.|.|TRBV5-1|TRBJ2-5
TGCGCCAGCAGCTTCTCATCAGAGACCCAGTACTTC
CASSFSSETQYF
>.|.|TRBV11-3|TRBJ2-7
TGTGCCAGCAGCCCACCCGGGGAGCCAAACGAGCAGTACTTC
CASSPPGEPNEQYF
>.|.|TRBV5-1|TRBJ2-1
TGCGCCAGCAGCTTGGCTACGACCCCAAATGAGCAGTTCTTC
CASSLATTPNEQFF
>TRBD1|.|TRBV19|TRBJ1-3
TGTGCCAGTAGTATAACGGGACAGCTCTCTGGAAACACCATATATTTT
CASSITGQLSGNTIYF
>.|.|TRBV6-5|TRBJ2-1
TGTGCCAGCAGTTCCCCCGGGGTAGCGGACTACAATGAGCAGTTCTTC
CASSSPGVADYNEQFF
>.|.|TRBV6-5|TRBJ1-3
TGTGCCAGCACCGTGGGGCAGGGGGGAAACACCATATATTTT
CASTVGQGGNTIYF
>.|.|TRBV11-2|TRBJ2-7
TGTGCCAGCAGCCCACTCTCATCCTACGAGCAGTACTTC
CASSPLSSYEQYF
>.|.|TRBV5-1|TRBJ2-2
TGCGCCAGCAGCGAGAACTCAAACACCGGGGAGCTGTTTTTT
CASSENSNTGELFF
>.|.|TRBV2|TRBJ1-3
TGTGCCAGCAGTTCAGGCGGTGGAAACACCATATATTTT
CASSSGGGNTIYF
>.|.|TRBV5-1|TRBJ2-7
TGCGCCAGCAGCTTGGCTTTTGTCCCCTACGAGCAGTACTTC
CASSLAFVPYEQYF
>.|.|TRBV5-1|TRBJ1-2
TGCGCCAGCAGCTTGGCCGGTGTGGATGGCTACACCTTC
CASSLAGVDGYTF
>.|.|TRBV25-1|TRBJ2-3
TGTGCCAGCAGTTTGGGGGGTGCCCCAGATACGCAGTATTTT
CASSLGGAPDTQYF
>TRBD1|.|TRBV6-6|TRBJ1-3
TGTGCCAGCAGTAACCGACAGGGGGTGGTCGGAAACACCATATATTTT
CASSNRQGVVGNTIYF
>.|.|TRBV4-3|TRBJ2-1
TGCGCCAGCAGCGCAGCTCGTAGTAGCTCCTACAATGAGCAGTTCTTC
CASSAARSSSYNEQFF
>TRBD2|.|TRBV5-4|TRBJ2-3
TGTGCCAGCAGCATACCGGGACTAGCGTCAGATACGCAGTATTTT
CASSIPGLASDTQYF
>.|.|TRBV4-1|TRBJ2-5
TGCGCCAGCAGCCAAGTGGGCAGCCAAGAGACCCAGTACTTC
CASSQVGSQETQYF
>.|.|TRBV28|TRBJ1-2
TGTGCCAGCAGTTTGGGCCCCAACCTAGGGGGCTACACCTTC
CASSLGPNLGGYTF
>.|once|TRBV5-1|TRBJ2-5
TGCGCCAGCAGCTCGACGGCAGGCCAAGAGACCCAGTACTTC
CASSSTAGQETQYF
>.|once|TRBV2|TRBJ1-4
TGTGCCAGCAGTGAGAGGCAGGGCCCAACTAATGAAAAACTGTTTTTT
CASSERQGPTNEKLFF
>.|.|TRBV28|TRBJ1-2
TGTGCCAGCAGTTTATATCAGTACTATGGCTACACCTTC
CASSLYQYYGYTF
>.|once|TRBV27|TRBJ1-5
TGTGCCAGCAGTTTTTCAGGAAGGGTGGATCAGCCCCAGCATTTT
CASSFSGRVDQPQHF
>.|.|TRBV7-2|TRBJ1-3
TGTGCCAGCAGCCCCCCGGCGAACACCATATATTTT
CASSPPANTIYF
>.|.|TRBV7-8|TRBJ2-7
TGTGCCAGCAGCCCTGTCGGGCAGCCCCCCTACGAGCAGTACTTC
CASSPVGQPPYEQYF
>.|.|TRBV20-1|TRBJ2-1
TGCAGTGCCGGGGGATCCGAGGAGCAGTTCTTC
CSAGGSEEQFF
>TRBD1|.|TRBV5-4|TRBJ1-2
TGTGCCAGCAGCTCCGGGACAGCTTTAGATGGCTACACCTTC
CASSSGTALDGYTF
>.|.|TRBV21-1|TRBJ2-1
TGTGCCAGCCAAGAAGGTAGCGGGGGGTTTGTAAATGAGCAGTTCTTC
CASQEGSGGFVNEQFF
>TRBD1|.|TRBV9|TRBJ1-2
TGTGCCAGCAGCGGTCCGGGACAGCTTAGAGACTACACCTTC
CASSGPGQLRDYTF
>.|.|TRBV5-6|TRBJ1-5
TGTGCCAGCAGCTCTCGGGGGTATAGCAATCAGCCCCAGCATTTT
CASSSRGYSNQPQHF
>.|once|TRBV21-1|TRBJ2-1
TGTGCCAGCAGCCCTAGACTAGGCGAGCAGTTCTTC
CASSPRLGEQFF
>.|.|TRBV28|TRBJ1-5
TGTGCCAGCAGTTTAGGACATAATCTTAATCAGCCCCAGCATTTT
CASSLGHNLNQPQHF
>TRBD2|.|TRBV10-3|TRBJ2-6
TGTGCCGTTGCGGGGGACCCGAGCTCTGGGGCCAACGTCCTGACTTTC
CAVAGDPSSGANVLTF
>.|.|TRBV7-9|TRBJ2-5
TGTGCCAGCAGCGGAGGCGTGCGTAGCCTCCGGGAGACCCAGTACTTC
CASSGGVRSLRETQYF
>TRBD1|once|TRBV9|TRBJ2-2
TGTGCCAGCAGCGTGGACAGGGTAGGGACCGGGGAGCTGTTTTTT
CASSVDRVGTGELFF
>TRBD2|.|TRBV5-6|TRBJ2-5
TGTGCCAGCAGCCCGGGACTAGCGGAAGAGACCCAGTACTTC
CASSPGLAEETQYF
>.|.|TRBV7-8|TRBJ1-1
TGTGCCAGCAGCCGCGGGGTGAACACTGAAGCTTTCTTT
CASSRGVNTEAFF